This T cell receptor beta chain was sequenced for a study of cytomegalovirus exposure and HLA in healthy donors (dated by TCRdb to about 2017). For the study in its entirety: According to an earlier analysis of 587 of the donors, about 180 million T cells yielded 120 million or so unique TCR beta sequences and more than 250 Gb of sequence data. Typing coverage varied by locus: about 620-630 donors for A, B, C, DRB1 and DQB1; under 550 for DQA1; approximately 610 for DPA1; roughly 450 for DPB1. A separate validation cohort of roughly 130 different subjects was used in addition to the approximately 610-subject first cohort. Because of strong linkage in the cohort, five DR-DQ haplotypes were treated as single units for association and clustering. To predict cytomegalovirus infection status, the study brought together high-throughput TCR immunosequencing, statistical association of individual TCRs with disease status, and machine learning. The aim of the study was to test whether cataloging public T cell receptors could identify signatures of past pathogen exposure. Donor age, sex, ethnicity and CMV serostatus were compiled alongside the repertoire data. To decide whether each TCR beta V gene segment behaved as functional or pseudogenic, an earlier analysis of some 580 of the donors relied on high-throughput TCR beta sequencing. Genome-wide SNP genotypes for about 60% of the 666 donors were used in a later genetic analysis, which treated that subset as a discovery cohort. Rather than using new phenotypic data, the later analysis identified candidate immune exposures from TCR beta sequences and from how often those sequences occurred across donors. Using immunosequencing, the study profiled T cell repertoires from 500 to 800 subjects and related those repertoires to cytomegalovirus serostatus. All discovery cohort repertoires had been generated using a single sequencing platform. Across 300 to 400 genotyped donors of the cohort, an average of about 250,000 unique TCR beta nucleotide sequences per donor were sequenced, and approximately 17% of those sequences were non-productive. Class I and class II HLA loci were covered by the typing at four-digit resolution. In a later analysis, previously published TCR beta repertoires from several hundred donors were re-analyzed and high-resolution HLA genotyping was added so that TCR occurrence patterns could be studied. Among the approximately 420 genotyped donors, approximately 76% belonged to the genetic ancestry cluster associated with self-reported Caucasian donors. An early release that covered some 640 HLA-typed donors contained about 300 gigabases of sequencing data and tens of millions of unique TCR sequences.

As to this clone: Its recognized antigen is unknown. One base away there is no much larger clone; base qualities are not given.

Receptors were amplified or captured by the immunoSEQ multiplex PCR assay. For the multiplex PCR, a mixture combining 60 forward primers for TCR Vbeta segments and 13 reverse primers for TCR Jbeta segments was used. Amplification of the CDR3 region of rearranged TCR beta genes was performed with a multiplex PCR assay on genomic DNA. The amplified TCR beta libraries were sequenced on the Illumina HiSeq System as 87-base-pair reads. The source study handled its data this way. In a later analysis, tens of millions of unique TCR beta chains were counted across the 500 to 700 repertoires, and roughly 11 million of these chains were shared by at least two donors. Raw reads were error-corrected and collapsed into unique sequences with a nearest-neighbor algorithm that merged closely related sequences to remove PCR and sequencing errors. CDR3 sequences were aligned to IMGT reference sequences to assign V, D and J gene segments. Each retained sequence needed at least a six-nucleotide match to both a V gene segment and a J gene segment. A rearrangement counted as productive if the CDR3 had no stop codons and remained in frame with V and J, and every other rearrangement counted as non-productive. Following IMGT convention, CDR3 was defined as the stretch from the second conserved V-encoded cysteine to the conserved J-encoded phenylalanine. Sequences without an unambiguous match to a single V gene segment were excluded from the earlier analysis of 500 to 700 of the donors. An earlier analysis of approximately 590 of the donors classified V segments as functional when productive rearrangements were above 56.7% and as segregating when the standard deviation between donors was above 5%. To diagnose cytomegalovirus status from the catalog of TCR beta chain sequences, a statistical classification framework was built. In a later analysis, V and J genes were assigned by comparing TCR nucleotide sequences against IMGT/GENE-DB human TR gene sequences. Using the TCRdist pipeline, a later analysis assigned CDR3 sequences along with most-parsimonious VDJ recombination scenarios. In a later analysis, each TCR beta chain was defined by its CDR3 amino acid sequence together with its V-gene family, and reads lacking a unique V-gene family were excluded. As a way to deal with suspected cross-contamination and a sequencing artifact, a later analysis dropped 640 or so nucleotide sequences that were highly shared and had low generation probability. In a later analysis, a clonal expansion index for each public chain was calculated from normalized within-repertoire ranks of inferred template counts. In a later analysis, generation probabilities were computed with a VDJ recombination model fitted to out-of-frame rearrangements, and the resulting probabilities were checked against IGoR. In a later analysis, TCR-TCR, TCR-HLA and TCR-CMV co-occurrence was scored with hypergeometric tests, and a repertoire-size bias correction was applied to TCR pairs. False discovery rates were estimated in a later analysis by permuting HLA or CMV assignments 20 times. A later analysis grouped co-occurring TCRs with DBSCAN, adding TCRdist sequence similarity when clustering within HLA-allele-positive subsets. Co-occurrence clustering excluded repertoires with fewer than 30,000 or more than 120,000 public chains, plus five with anomalous nucleotide sharing. The immuneACCESS repertoire file appears here via TCRdb, limited to in-frame rearrangements. These files lack a portion of the clones; in checked studies, under half of the deficit traces to unresolved V genes, and the cause of the others is not known. Clone size and V and J calls were adopted from that table, with D and trimming inferred from the DNA. The sample table records roughly 200,000 clones; roughly 9.4% of these occur just once. Approximately 1.5% of the sample is taken by the ten largest.

The cohort consisted of some 730 healthy bone marrow donors. At the time of sampling, all cohort members were nominally healthy, though unrecorded immune exposures were likely present. The donor was CMV seropositive and was included in the group of 250 to 300 seropositive cohort members. A peripheral blood sample was provided by each donor, and peripheral blood mononuclear cells were used for TCR beta sequencing. The Qiagen DNeasy Blood Extraction Kit was used to extract genomic DNA from the blood cell samples. The study at large found these results: Compared with the roughly 700-donor mean, donors in an Asian-associated ancestry cluster had fewer N-insertions in productive TCRs, according to a later genetic analysis. The study gave a list of 150 to 200 TCR beta chains associated with cytomegalovirus. While some public TCRs were present in many individuals, most TCR sequences turned up only very rarely across donors. A few of the identified cytomegalovirus-associated TCR beta chains were confirmed in vitro to be specific for cytomegalovirus antigens. An association between a missense DCLRE1C variant and V-gene and J-gene trimming of TCR beta chains was found in a later genetic analysis and replicated in an independent cohort. Only TCR beta chains were sequenced in this cohort, and the absence of alpha or paired-chain data limited detectable features. The classifier was reported to diagnose cytomegalovirus status with high specificity and sensitivity in both the original and validation cohorts. A further reported finding was that TCR beta sequences accurately predicted the HLA-A and HLA-B alleles for most subjects in the first cohort. Some IMGT-functional V segments, including TRBV6-2 and TRBV6-3, could not be told apart with the 87-base-pair reads, so those segments were excluded. In a later analysis, HLA-associated TCR beta chains showed more clonal expansion and lower generation probabilities than non-associated chains that were equally common. A later analysis associated roughly 17,000 TCR beta sequences with specific HLA alleles at a false discovery rate of 0.05. Because HLA typing was missing for some donors at each locus, association tests included only the typed subset. Correlated functional status among segregating V segments might reflect linkage disequilibrium, but an unknown experimental factor could not be ruled out. Presence/absence analyses assumed roughly uniform sequencing depth across donors, an assumption that may not hold. When HLA alleles, especially DR and DQ, strongly co-occurred, TCR associations were difficult to assign to individual alleles. In an earlier analysis of some 540 of the donors, most TCR beta V segments appeared in productive rearrangements about 90% or about 30% of the time, broadly matching IMGT annotations. In a later analysis, the rate of TCR association differed among HLA loci, with DRB1 alleles having the most associated TCRs and HLA-C alleles having the fewest. According to a later analysis, parvovirus B19, influenza, CMV and Epstein-Barr virus appeared linked to several top co-occurrence clusters. The earlier analysis of about 600 of the donors excluded some 15 rarely observed V segments, including chromosome 9 orphons, because counts were too low. A group of highly shared sequence variants was considered likely to be a technical artifact of the sequencing pipeline. The only immune exposure information available for the cohort was CMV serostatus. Most CMV-associated TCR beta chains appeared to be HLA-restricted in a later analysis, and the HLA associations seemed to be driven largely by CMV exposure. According to the authors, the approach could potentially be generalized to other disease states and immunological phenotypes.

The CDR1 and CDR2 encoded by the germline V gene (reference sequence) are SGHNT and YYREEE. Trimming removed 2 bases from V and 9 bases from J; the gene matches leave 16 bases unexplained. The CDR3 covers 17 residues, taking in both the cysteine and the phenylalanine. Only the CDR3 region is kept as DNA, spanning 51 bases read in frame from base 1. Source material: PBMCs. This sequence was found in a young woman in good health and CMV-seropositive. Recombination connected TRBV5-4 to TRBJ2-2, and 7 bases in between align with TRBD2. The CDR3 in this case is CASSLGRGPDYTRELFF. The nucleotides read TGTGCCAGCAGCTTAGGGAGGGGCCCCGACTATACGCGGGAGCTGTTTTTT.